This entry lists 25 T cell receptor beta chains sequenced from one sample in a study of blood T cell repertoires in COVID-19. Generated by immunoSEQ multiplex PCR, the TCRdb table keeps only in-frame clones and is missing some. The sample lists about 180,000 clones, 80% to 90% occurring once. Sequencing was carried out using peripheral blood. These receptors were taken from a human donor with active or convalescent COVID-19. The donor label of this sample is uncertain.

The CDR3 loop reads CASREGGSGNTIYF. CDR3 nucleotide sequence: TGTGCCAGCAGGGAGGGTGGGTCTGGAAACACCATATATTTT. The chain joins TRBV6-6 to TRBJ1-3; no definite D call. Germline CDR1 MNHNY, CDR2 SVGAGI (reference sequence). The V gene lost 6 bases and the J gene lost 1 base, with 10 bases spanning the gap. The CDR3 sequence is 14 residues long.

The chain has TRBV30 and TRBJ1-3; D is possibly TRBD1 (6 bases). The CDR3 totals 14 residues. The germline gives CDR1 GTSNPN, CDR2 SVGIG (reference sequence). Trimming shortened V by 0 bases and J by 4 bases, and 10 bases separated the two germline ends. CDR3 coding DNA: TGTGCCTGGAGTGTAGGGGGATCCGGAAACACCATATATTTT. It encodes CAWSVGGSGNTIYF.

The chain joins TRBV7-3 to TRBJ2-5; no definite D call. This CDR3 contains 14 residues. Germline CDR1 SGHTA, CDR2 FQGTGA. Trimming removed 5 bases from V and 2 bases from J, with 12 bases in between. The CDR3 nucleotides are TGTGCCAGCAGCCTACTCGGGTCGCAAGAGACCCAGTACTTC. Protein product: CASSLLGSQETQYF.

J is TRBJ2-7 and V is TRBV27; TRBD1 might be the D (5 bases). This CDR3 spans 16 amino acids. CDR1 MNHEY and CDR2 SMNVEV come from the germline V gene (reference sequence). The germline V and J ends were trimmed by 7 bases and 2 bases, with 21 bases remaining between them. The CDR3 reads CASTQKGRDSPYEQYF. In nucleotides, the CDR3 is TGTGCCAGCACCCAAAAGGGCAGGGATAGTCCCTACGAGCAGTACTTC.

This chain links TRBV27 with TRBJ1-4, with 7 bases fitting TRBD1. V trimming: 6 bases; J trimming: 3 bases; junction bases outside the gene matches: 10. Looked up from germline, CDR1 is MNHEY and CDR2 is SMNVEV (reference sequence). The CDR3 has 16 residues. The CDR3 sequence is CASRGEGAAANEKLFF. CDR3 sequence (DNA): TGTGCCAGCAGGGGTGAGGGGGCCGCGGCTAATGAAAAACTGTTTTTT.

This clone showed up just a few times. This chain uses TRBV5-1 with TRBJ1-1, with D possibly matching TRBD1 (5 bases). This CDR3 spans 15 amino acids. V was clipped by 4 bases and J by 4 bases, with 17 bases between them. Germline values: CDR1 SGHRS, CDR2 YFSETQ. CDR3 residues: CASSPGSVKSTEAFF. The CDR3 DNA is TGCGCCAGCAGCCCAGGGTCGGTCAAATCCACTGAAGCTTTCTTT. Full variable domain (rest looked up from reference TRBV5-1 and TRBJ1-1): KAGVTQTPRYLIKTRGQQVTLSCSPISGHRSVSWYQQTPGQGLQFLFEYFSETQRNKGNFPGRFSGRQFSNSRSEMNVSTLELGDSALYLCASSPGSVKSTEAFFGQGTRLTVV.

The rearrangement links TRBV14 to TRBJ2-7; the match to TRBD2 covers 11 bases. J lost 4 bases, V lost 4 bases, and 12 bases had no gene match. Germline loops: CDR1 SGHDN, CDR2 FVKESK. The CDR3 consists of 17 residues. CDR3: CASSRFTSGSRVYEQYF. The CDR3 bases are TGTGCCAGCAGCCGCTTCACTAGCGGGAGTAGGGTTTACGAGCAGTACTTC.

The genes are TRBV2 and TRBJ1-1; D ambiguous. V lost 6 bases to trimming and J lost 2 bases, with 13 bases between them. The CDR3 length is 14 residues. Germline values: CDR1 SNHLY, CDR2 FYNNEI. The chain's CDR3 is CASRAKQQNTEAFF. In DNA, the CDR3 is TGTGCCAGCAGGGCCAAACAGCAAAACACTGAAGCTTTCTTT.

This chain uses TRBV29-1 with TRBJ2-1; 9 nucleotides align to TRBD2. The CDR3 loop spans 14 amino acids. V dropped 3 bases and J dropped 10; count of bases not matched to a gene: 10. Germline assignment: CDR1 SQVTM and CDR2 ANQGSEA. The CDR3 reads CSVEAGGLQVEQFF. The CDR3 DNA is TGCAGCGTTGAGGCGGGAGGGTTACAAGTAGAGCAGTTCTTC.

The rearrangement joins TRBV19 to TRBJ2-3, with TRBD2 matching over 10 bases. The CDR3 consists of 15 residues. With 6 bases clipped from V and 5 bases from J, the junction kept 8 bases outside the gene matches. Per germline, CDR1 LNHDA and CDR2 SQIVND (reference sequence). CDR3 in amino acids: CASRPLAGVLDTQYF. The CDR3 DNA reads TGTGCCAGTAGACCCCTAGCGGGAGTATTAGATACGCAGTATTTT.

V and J are TRBV6-5 and TRBJ2-1, with D possibly being TRBD2 (6 bases). The CDR3 loop spans 14 amino acids. Germline V lookup: CDR1 MNHEY, CDR2 SVGAGI. Trimming stripped 2 bases from V and 3 bases from J, with 8 bases between. CDR3 protein: CASSYRGNYNEQFF. CDR3 DNA sequence: TGTGCCAGCAGTTACCGGGGGAACTACAATGAGCAGTTCTTC.

The J gene is TRBJ2-2, the V gene TRBV30, with a possible D match to TRBD1 (6 bases). Trimming stripped 4 bases from V and 4 bases from J, with 10 bases between. This CDR3 has 13 residues. Germline CDR1 and CDR2: GTSNPN and SVGIG (reference sequence). CDR3 sequence (DNA): TGTGCCTGGATAAGGACAGTCACCGGGGAGCTGTTTTTT. Residues: CAWIRTVTGELFF.

V is TRBV5-4 and J is TRBJ1-2, with D uncertain. V was clipped by 3 bases and J by 8 bases, with 17 bases between them. The CDR3 has 14 residues. Germline CDR1 and CDR2: SGHNT and YYREEE (reference sequence). The CDR3 loop reads CASSSPNEGYGYTF. The DNA for the CDR3 is TGTGCCAGCAGCTCGCCAAACGAGGGTTACGGCTACACCTTC.

This clone is medium-sized by share. The chain recombines TRBV7-8 with TRBJ2-7, with 10 nucleotides matching TRBD1. After removal of 5 bases from V and 4 bases from J, the junction contained 17 bases not matched to a gene. This CDR3 has 18 residues. CDR1 is SGHVS and CDR2 is FQNEAQ in the germline V gene. The DNA of the CDR3 is TGTGCCAGCAGCGCCGGGACAGGGGCTATCGGCGGGAGTTACGAGCAGTACTTC. It encodes CASSAGTGAIGGSYEQYF.

V gene TRBV5-6 combines with J gene TRBJ2-7; D unclear. Germline V lookup: CDR1 SGHDT, CDR2 YYEEEE. CDR3 size: 12 residues. Between the trimmed V and J ends, which lost 6 bases and 6 bases, there was a span of 13 bases. CDR3 coding DNA: TGTGCCAGCACTACTTCCCAGCGCGAGCAGTACTTC. This encodes CASTTSQREQYF.

V is TRBV10-3 and J is TRBJ1-2; D possibly corresponds to TRBD1 (5 bases). Per germline, CDR1 ENHRY and CDR2 SYGVKD. The V end was cut by 5 bases, the J end by 5 bases, with 6 bases between. The CDR3 has 11 amino acids. Written as DNA, the CDR3 is TGTGCCATCAGTACAGGTTATGGCTACACCTTC. Protein sequence: CAISTGYGYTF.

This chain joins TRBV3-1 (or the pseudogene TRBV3-2) and TRBJ1-2; D gene ambiguous. V lost 3 bases to trimming and J lost 0 bases, with 14 bases between them. Germline loops: CDR1 LGHDT, CDR2 YNNKEL (reference sequence). This CDR3 has 16 amino acids. The CDR3, as DNA: TGTGCCAGCAGCCATTCCGGGGATTCTACTAACTATGGCTACACCTTC. Protein sequence: CASSHSGDSTNYGYTF.

This chain joins TRBV5-4 and TRBJ2-7, with TRBD2 identical over 12 bases. Looked up from germline, CDR1 is SGHNT and CDR2 is YYREEE (reference sequence). The CDR3 is made up of 18 amino acids. The V gene end was trimmed by 3 bases and the J gene end by 0 bases; junction bases not matched to a gene: 10. The CDR3: CASSSTSGGRHNSYEQYF. For the CDR3, the DNA is TGTGCCAGCAGCTCGACTAGCGGGGGCCGGCATAACTCCTACGAGCAGTACTTC.

The V call is TRBV5-4, the J call TRBJ1-3; D remains unclear. Deletions cut 2 bases from V and 1 base from J, with 10 bases between. The CDR3 is made up of 15 amino acids. CDR1 is SGHNT, CDR2 YYREEE, per germline (reference sequence). As DNA, the CDR3 is TGTGCCAGCAGCTTCGGAGTTGAATCTGGAAACACCATATATTTT. It is translated as CASSFGVESGNTIYF.

The rearrangement uses TRBV7-9 and TRBJ2-3; 9 nucleotides match TRBD1. CDR3 length equals 15 residues. V lost 5 bases and J lost 8; bases outside the gene matches: 11. Germline CDR1 reads SEHNR; CDR2 reads FQNEAQ (reference sequence). DNA for the CDR3: TGTGCCAGCAGCAATCCGGGACAGGGTTTGGTTACGCAGTATTTT. Protein product: CASSNPGQGLVTQYF.

This chain uses TRBV7-9 with TRBJ1-2, with 8 bases identical to TRBD1. CDR3 length: 15 residues. Germline V gives CDR1 SEHNR, CDR2 FQNEAQ (reference sequence). Trimming at V came to 0 bases and at J to 8 bases, leaving 8 bases not matched to a gene. The CDR3 bases are TGTGCCAGCAGCTTAGCGGCCAGACAGGGGCGAGGCTACACCTTC. It translates to CASSLAARQGRGYTF. Full variable domain (outside the CDR3, taken from reference TRBV7-9 and TRBJ1-2): DTGVSQNPRHKITKRGQNVTFRCDPISEHNRLYWYRQTLGQGPEFLTYFQNEAQLEKSRLLSDRFSAERPKGSFSTLEIQRTEQGDSAMYLCASSLAARQGRGYTFGSGTRLTVV.

The chain employs TRBV7-3 and TRBJ2-1; 15 bases map to TRBD2. This CDR3 spans 18 amino acids. Germline V gives CDR1 SGHTA, CDR2 FQGTGA. Trimming took 1 base from V and 0 from J; bases not matched to a gene: 1. Written as DNA, the CDR3 is TGTGCCAGCAGCTTAAAGGGACTAGCGGGGGGCTCCTACAATGAGCAGTTCTTC. This gives the protein CASSLKGLAGGSYNEQFF. Filled out from reference TRBV7-3 and TRBJ2-1, the complete variable domain reads GAGVSQTPSNKVTEKGKYVELRCDPISGHTALYWYRQSLGQGPEFLIYFQGTGAADDSGLPNDRFFAVRPEGSVSTLKIQRTERGDSAVYLCASSLKGLAGGSYNEQFFGPGTRLTVL.

The V call is TRBV7-6, the J call TRBJ2-1; perhaps TRBD2 as D (5 bases). V lost 5 bases to trimming and J lost 8 bases, with 22 bases between them. The germline V gene has CDR1 SGHVS and CDR2 FNYEAQ. The CDR3 is 16 amino acids. CDR3 sequence: CASSPSYPGVLDEQFF. The CDR3 DNA reads TGTGCCAGCAGCCCGAGCTACCCCGGGGTTTTGGATGAGCAGTTCTTC. The variable domain in full, with the rest retrieved from reference TRBV7-6 and TRBJ2-1, is GAGVSQSPRYKVTKRGQDVALRCDPISGHVSLYWYRQALGQGPEFLTYFNYEAQQDKSGLPNDRFSAERPEGSISTLTIQRTEQRDSAMYRCASSPSYPGVLDEQFFGPGTRLTVL.

The chain combines TRBV5-5 with TRBJ2-3, with unresolved D. The CDR3 length is 14 residues. V gave up 2 bases and J gave up 2 bases, with 9 bases separating them. Germline values: CDR1 SGHKS, CDR2 YYEKEE (reference sequence). The CDR3 bases are TGTGCCAGCAGCTTATCACGGGTCACAGATACGCAGTATTTT. It is translated as CASSLSRVTDTQYF.

The J gene is TRBJ1-2, the V gene TRBV2; D gene unclear. Germline V gene data show CDR1 as SNHLY and CDR2 as FYNNEI. The CDR3 loop spans 13 amino acids. V was cut by 6 bases and J by 6 bases, with 14 bases left in between. In DNA form, the CDR3 reads TGTGCCAGCAGGGGCGAACTGACGGATGGCTACACCTTC. Its protein is CASRGELTDGYTF.